This T cell receptor (beta chain) was identified in a study of siplizumab effects on memory and regulatory T cells. Overall study results and limits: Siplizumab produced a significant drop in alloreactive sequences attributable to unstimulated CD4+ memory cells. A small minority of alloreactive clones were mapped to unstimulated subsets.

TCRdb keeps only in-frame clones here, not all; method: immunoSEQ multiplex PCR. The sample holds more than 95,000 clones, nearly 95% seen once. CDR3 length equals 16 residues. Germline V gene sequence: CDR1 SGHTA, CDR2 FQGNSA. V was shortened by 4 bases and J by 4 bases, with 16 bases between the two germline ends. As concerns this clone: What it recognizes is unknown.

The receptor's source is a human donor in good health. The sequencing input was Tregs sorted from blood. The rearrangement uses TRBV7-2 and TRBJ1-4, with D unresolved. The CDR3: CASSSLRGAGNEKLFF. The CDR3 DNA follows: TGTGCCAGCAGCTCCCTCCGCGGCGCTGGTAATGAAAAACTGTTTTTT.